This paragraph covers one TCR beta chain sequence. There are 13 residues in the CDR3. The ends lost 7 bases at V and 4 bases at J; junction bases unmatched: 5. CDR1 and CDR2 from the germline V gene are WSHSY and SAAADI. Here immunoSEQ multiplex PCR was the method, and the copy in TCRdb shows in-frame clones only, minus some. The sample records hundreds of thousands of clones, roughly 90% being singletons. This entry belongs to a study of Ad26.COV2.S vaccination and SARS-CoV-2 variants. Treatment defined: approximately 18 received Ad26.COV2.S at low or high dose, single or two shots; several received placebo; per-sample allocation not given. Sample collection was performed on day 63 after the first vaccine or placebo injection.

Sequencing used peripheral blood, obtained in a trial of Ad26.COV2.S vaccine versus placebo. The origin of this receptor is a person between 18 and 65 years old who received the Ad26.COV2.S COVID-19 vaccine or a placebo. The V gene is TRBV10-2, the J gene TRBJ1-2, with 8 bases matching TRBD1. Here the CDR3 DNA reads TGCGCCAGCACTGACAGGGGCTCCTATGGCTACACCTTC. Translated, it gives CASTDRGSYGYTF.